This entry concerns a single TCR beta chain. What antigen it recognizes has not been identified. No clone much larger than this one lies a single base away; base qualities are absent. According to the germline V gene, CDR1 reads SGDLS and CDR2 reads YYNGEE. From cysteine to phenylalanine, the CDR3 is 13 amino acids long. Just CDR3 DNA is preserved here, 39 bases in frame from base 1. V drops 4 bases and J drops 5 bases, leaving 12 bases in between. This sample is part of a study of cytotoxic CD8 clonotypes in ibrutinib-treated CLL (TCRdb year 2021). General notes on the study: The cohort included around 15 treatment-naive and about a dozen relapsed/refractory patients; some 18 were IGHV unmutated. Cryopreserved peripheral blood mononuclear cells were collected before treatment, at response, and at either disease progression or sustained remission. Samples averaged roughly 280,000 productive templates and more than 85,000 productive rearrangements. The response samples were drawn at a median of 12 months into treatment, with a range of about 6 to 40 months. Longitudinal samples were available for about 30% of the 86 trial participants. Every remission and progressive disease sample was obtained while ibrutinib was still being received by the patients. Partial responses were observed in approximately 24 patients and complete responses in 2; after a median follow-up of about 69 months, remission was maintained in approximately 14 patients and progression was observed in roughly 12.

Roughly 2 micrograms of genomic DNA were extracted from cryopreserved PBMCs for TCR beta library preparation. Longitudinal blood samples from CLL patients on ibrutinib monotherapy underwent high-throughput TCR beta sequencing. The patients took part in an open-label, single-center phase 2 trial of ibrutinib monotherapy. A MiSeq instrument was used for deep resolution sequencing, which targeted depths ranging from 1 in 1 million up to 1 in 200,000 T cells, with coverage averaging 10x for each clonotype. The immunoSEQ hsTCRB Kit was used to generate TCR beta libraries. The paper's data handling went like this. ImmunoSEQ Data Assistant and ImmunoSEQ Analyzer were used for data analysis, and V, D and J genes were assigned according to IMGT definitions. Clonality, which ranges from 0 to 1, was calculated by subtracting the normalized Shannon entropy of productive rearrangement frequencies from one. Only overrepresented clonotypes making up at least 0.05% of the repertoire of each patient were included in the public clonotype analysis. Repertoires from about a dozen age-matched healthy donors in immuneACCESS were used as clonality controls. The source is immuneACCESS, and TCRdb retained only in-frame sequences with V and J called. Part of the clones is not carried over; for the studies checked, unresolved V genes explain less than half of this, and the remainder is unexplained. V and J calls and clone size follow that table, whereas D and trimming were derived from the DNA. A total of about 330,000 clones appear in this sample, approximately 67% of them only once. Around 6.6% of the sample is taken by the ten largest.

The investigation overall reported the following: Public clonotypes were rare and either shrank or stayed stable during treatment, and the rise in clonality at ibrutinib response reflected expansion of private clonotypes. Clonality rose at ibrutinib response, remained stable during sustained remission, and dropped back toward baseline at progression. Sampling times were not matched between patients in sustained remission and patients whose disease was progressing, and lymph node repertoires were not examined. Baseline clonality was found to be higher than that of age-matched healthy donors and was strongly correlated with circulating CD8+ T-cell counts.

The clonotype was recovered from a human donor with chronic lymphocytic leukemia. Specimen: PBMCs, collected after 36 months of ibrutinib treatment. Recombination connected TRBV9 to TRBJ2-5; tentative D gene TRBD2, with 6 bases matching. The DNA reads TGTGCCAGCAGCCCACGCGGGATGGAGACCCAGTACTTC. Translation gives CASSPRGMETQYF.